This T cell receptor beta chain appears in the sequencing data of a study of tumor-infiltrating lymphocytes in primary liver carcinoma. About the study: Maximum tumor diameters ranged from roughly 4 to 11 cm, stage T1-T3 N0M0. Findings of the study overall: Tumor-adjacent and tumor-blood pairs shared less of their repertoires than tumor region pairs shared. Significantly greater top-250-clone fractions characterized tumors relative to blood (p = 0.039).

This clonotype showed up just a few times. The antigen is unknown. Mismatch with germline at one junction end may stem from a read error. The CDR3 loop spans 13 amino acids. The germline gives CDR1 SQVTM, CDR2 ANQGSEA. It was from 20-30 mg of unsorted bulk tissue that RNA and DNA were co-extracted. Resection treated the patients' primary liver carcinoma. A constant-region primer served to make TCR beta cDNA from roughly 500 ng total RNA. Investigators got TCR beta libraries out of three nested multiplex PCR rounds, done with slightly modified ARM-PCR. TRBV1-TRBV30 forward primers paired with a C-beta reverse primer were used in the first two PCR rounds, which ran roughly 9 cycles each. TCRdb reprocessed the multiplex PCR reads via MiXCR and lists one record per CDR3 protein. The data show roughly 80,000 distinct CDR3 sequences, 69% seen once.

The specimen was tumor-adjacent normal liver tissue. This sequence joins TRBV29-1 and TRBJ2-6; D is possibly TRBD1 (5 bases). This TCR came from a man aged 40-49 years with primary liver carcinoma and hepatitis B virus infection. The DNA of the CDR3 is TGCGGCGTAGCAGGGCTTGGGGCCAAGGTCCTGACTTTC. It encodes CGVAGLGAKVLTF.